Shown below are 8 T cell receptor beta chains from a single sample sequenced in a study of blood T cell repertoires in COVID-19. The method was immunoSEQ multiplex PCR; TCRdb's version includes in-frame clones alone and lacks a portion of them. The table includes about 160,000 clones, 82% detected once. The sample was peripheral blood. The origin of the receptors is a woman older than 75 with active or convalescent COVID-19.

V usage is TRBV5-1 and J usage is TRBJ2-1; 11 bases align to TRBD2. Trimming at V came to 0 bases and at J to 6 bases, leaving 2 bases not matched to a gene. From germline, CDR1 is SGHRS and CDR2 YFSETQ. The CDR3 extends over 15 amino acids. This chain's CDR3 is CASSLASGRPNEQFF. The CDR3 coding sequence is TGCGCCAGCAGCTTGGCTAGCGGGAGGCCCAATGAGCAGTTCTTC. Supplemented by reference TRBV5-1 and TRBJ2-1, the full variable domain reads KAGVTQTPRYLIKTRGQQVTLSCSPISGHRSVSWYQQTPGQGLQFLFEYFSETQRNKGNFPGRFSGRQFSNSRSEMNVSTLELGDSALYLCASSLASGRPNEQFFGPGTRLTVL.

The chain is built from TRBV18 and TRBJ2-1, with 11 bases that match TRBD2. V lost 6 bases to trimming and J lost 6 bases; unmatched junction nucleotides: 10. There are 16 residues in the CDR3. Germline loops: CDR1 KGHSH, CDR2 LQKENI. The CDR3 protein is CASSDAGTSGSNEQFF. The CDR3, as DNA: TGTGCCAGCTCCGATGCTGGGACTAGCGGAAGCAATGAGCAGTTCTTC.

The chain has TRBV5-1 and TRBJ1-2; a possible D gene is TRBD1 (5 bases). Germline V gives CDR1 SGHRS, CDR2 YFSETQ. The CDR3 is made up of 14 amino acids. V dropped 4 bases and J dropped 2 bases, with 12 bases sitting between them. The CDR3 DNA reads TGCGCCAGCAGCCGTACGACAGCGAACTATGGCTACACCTTC. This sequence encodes CASSRTTANYGYTF.

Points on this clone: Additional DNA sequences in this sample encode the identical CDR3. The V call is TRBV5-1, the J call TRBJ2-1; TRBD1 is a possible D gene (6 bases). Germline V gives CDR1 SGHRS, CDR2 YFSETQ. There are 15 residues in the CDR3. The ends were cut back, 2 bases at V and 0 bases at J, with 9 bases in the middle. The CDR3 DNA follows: TGCGCCAGCAGCTTAACAGGGAGCTCCTACAATGAGCAGTTCTTC. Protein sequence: CASSLTGSSYNEQFF. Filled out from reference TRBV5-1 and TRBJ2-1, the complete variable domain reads KAGVTQTPRYLIKTRGQQVTLSCSPISGHRSVSWYQQTPGQGLQFLFEYFSETQRNKGNFPGRFSGRQFSNSRSEMNVSTLELGDSALYLCASSLTGSSYNEQFFGPGTRLTVL.

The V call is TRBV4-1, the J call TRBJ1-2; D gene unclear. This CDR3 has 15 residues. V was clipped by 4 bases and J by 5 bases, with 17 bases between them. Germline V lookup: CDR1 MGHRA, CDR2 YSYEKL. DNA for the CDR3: TGCGCCAGCAGCCCGAGGACCTTGGGGAGTTATGGCTACACCTTC. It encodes CASSPRTLGSYGYTF.

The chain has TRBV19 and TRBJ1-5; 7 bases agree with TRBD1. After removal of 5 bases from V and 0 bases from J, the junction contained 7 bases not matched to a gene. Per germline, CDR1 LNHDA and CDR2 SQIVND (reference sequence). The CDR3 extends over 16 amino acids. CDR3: CASSWTGAHSNQPQHF. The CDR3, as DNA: TGTGCCAGTAGTTGGACAGGTGCTCATAGCAATCAGCCCCAGCATTTT.

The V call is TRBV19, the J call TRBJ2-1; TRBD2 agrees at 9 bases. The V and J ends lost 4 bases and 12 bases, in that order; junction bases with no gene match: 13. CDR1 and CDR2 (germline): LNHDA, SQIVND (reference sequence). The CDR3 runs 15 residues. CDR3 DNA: TGTGCCAGTAGTACCTTTCATAGCGGGAGTGGGGGGCAGTTCTTC. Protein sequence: CASSTFHSGSGGQFF.

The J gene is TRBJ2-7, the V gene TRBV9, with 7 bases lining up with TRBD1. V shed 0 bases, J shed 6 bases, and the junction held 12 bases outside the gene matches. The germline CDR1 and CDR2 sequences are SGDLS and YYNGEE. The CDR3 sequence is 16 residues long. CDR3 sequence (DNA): TGTGCCAGCAGCGTAGCGGGGACAGCTCGTTGGGCCGAGCAGTACTTC. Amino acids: CASSVAGTARWAEQYF.